Shown below are 21 T cell receptor beta chains from a single sample sequenced in a study of molecular identifiers for immune sequencing clone quantification. One entry per CDR3 protein results from TCRdb running MiXCR on the PCR reads. The table has about half a million distinct CDR3 sequences, around 23% seen once; the top ten hold over 0.6%. The sequencing input was naive CD8+ T cells from blood, with Jurkat cell RNA spiked in. Subset indicated: FACS-sorted CD8+CD4-CCR7+CD45RA+ naive T cells. These receptor sequences come from a human donor in good health. Some libraries in this study had Jurkat cell RNA spiked in.

The J gene is TRBJ2-7, the V gene TRBV25-1; 9 nucleotides align to TRBD2. The CDR3 is 16 residues long. In germline, CDR1 is MGHDK, CDR2 SYGVNS. V was pared by 6 bases and J by 6 bases, with 15 bases of the junction left unmatched. The CDR3 region has the DNA TGTGCCAGCAGGGCCGGGGGGGGTAGCGGGAGTTCCGAGCAGTACTTC. Protein sequence: CASRAGGGSGSSEQYF.

This clonotype has just a few counts. The chain has TRBV4-3 and TRBJ2-7; TRBD1 is a possible D gene (6 bases). Germline V gene sequence: CDR1 LGHNA, CDR2 YSLEER. The CDR3 sequence is 14 residues long. The V gene lost 0 bases and the J gene lost 5 bases, with 11 bases spanning the gap. The CDR3, as DNA: TGCGCCAGCAGCCAAGACTGGGGGCCCGACGAGCAGTACTTC. Residues: CASSQDWGPDEQYF.

This clonotype occurred many times. The rearrangement uses TRBV28 and TRBJ2-7; TRBD1 matches 8 bases. Germline CDR1 and CDR2: MDHEN and SYDVKM. This CDR3 has 14 amino acids. The V segment lost 5 bases and the J segment 7 bases; nucleotides outside the gene matches: 10. CDR3: CASSPRTGLKEQYF. The DNA for the CDR3 is TGTGCCAGCAGTCCCCGGACAGGGTTGAAGGAGCAGTACTTC.

This clonotype turned up a few times. The chain carries TRBV7-6 and TRBJ1-3; 7 bases are shared with TRBD1. With 4 bases clipped from V and 1 base from J, the junction kept 1 base outside the gene matches. CDR3 length: 14 amino acids. Germline V gives CDR1 SGHVS, CDR2 FNYEAQ. DNA of the CDR3: TGTGCCAGCAGCTCAGGGGGGTCTGGAAACACCATATATTTT. Its protein is CASSSGGSGNTIYF. The full variable domain, rest sourced from reference TRBV7-6 and TRBJ1-3, is GAGVSQSPRYKVTKRGQDVALRCDPISGHVSLYWYRQALGQGPEFLTYFNYEAQQDKSGLPNDRFSAERPEGSISTLTIQRTEQRDSAMYRCASSSGGSGNTIYFGEGSWLTVV.

Concerning this clonotype itself: A much bigger clone sits one base away, suggesting this may be a read error. J is TRBJ2-7 and V is TRBV5-1, with D perhaps TRBD1 (6 bases). This CDR3 region has 16 residues. The V gene's germline CDR1 is SGHRS and CDR2 YFSETQ. The CDR3 sequence is CASSPVQGTRSYEKYF. The CDR3 DNA is TGCGCCAGCAGCCCGGTACAGGGTACTCGCTCCTACGAGAAGTACTTC.

Remarks on this clonotype: A read error may produce the germline difference seen at one junction end. The J gene is TRBJ2-7, the V gene TRBV5-1, with TRBD2 as a possible D gene (5 bases). The CDR3 length is 15 residues. Germline V gene data show CDR1 as SGHRS and CDR2 as YFSETQ. CDR3 nucleotide sequence: TGCGCCAGCAGCTTGGTTTCTAGCTGGGCCTACGAGCTGTACTTC. Its protein is CASSLVSSWAYELYF.

This clonotype was detected many times. The gene calls are TRBV7-9 and TRBJ1-4; 10 nucleotides line up with TRBD1. Looked up from germline, CDR1 is SEHNR and CDR2 is FQNEAQ (reference sequence). The CDR3 has 17 amino acids. J gave up 6 bases and V 4 bases, and 11 bases lay outside the gene matches. CDR3 loop: CASSSLTGGSADEKLFF. DNA of the CDR3: TGTGCCAGCAGCTCTTTGACAGGGGGCTCGGCGGATGAAAAACTGTTTTTT.

This clonotype turned up a few times. V gene TRBV27 combines with J gene TRBJ1-5, with 8 bases aligning to TRBD1. Germline CDR1 is MNHEY and CDR2 is SMNVEV (reference sequence). V dropped 4 bases and J dropped 3; count of bases not matched to a gene: 11. The CDR3 has 17 amino acids. CDR3 sequence: CASSSAAGTGVNQPQHF. Written as DNA, the CDR3 is TGTGCCAGCAGTTCTGCTGCAGGGACAGGTGTCAATCAGCCCCAGCATTTT.

This clonotype turned up a few times. V is TRBV5-1 and J is TRBJ1-6, with D perhaps TRBD1 (6 bases). The CDR3 length is 19 residues. Germline V lookup: CDR1 SGHRS, CDR2 YFSETQ. The V end was cut by 1 base, the J end by 0 bases, with 17 bases between. This CDR3 reads CASSLLDSSVTSYNSPLHF. CDR3 nucleotides: TGCGCCAGCAGCTTGTTGGACAGTAGCGTAACCTCCTATAATTCACCCCTCCACTTT.

Concerning this clonotype itself: A junction boundary mismatches the germline segment, possibly from a read error. As DNA, the CDR3 is TGTGCCAGCAGCCAGCCGGGACGGTTAAATATCCAATACAATGAGCAGTCCTTC. This encodes CASSQPGRLNIQYNEQSF. The rearrangement joins TRBV11-2 to TRBJ2-1; D is possibly TRBD1 or TRBD2 (5 bases each). The CDR3 totals 18 residues. Germline lookup yields CDR1 SGHAT and CDR2 FQNNGV.

This clonotype came up many times. V usage is TRBV29-1 and J usage is TRBJ2-7; tentatively, D is TRBD1 (6 bases). The length of the CDR3 is 13 residues. Germline V CDR1 and CDR2: SQVTM, ANQGSEA. V was clipped by 5 bases and J by 0 bases, with 11 bases between them. CDR3 protein: CSVNRDTSYEQYF. CDR3 nucleotide sequence: TGCAGCGTTAACCGGGACACCTCCTACGAGCAGTACTTC.

This clonotype occurred many times. This CDR3 is CASSQDHILYGYTF. The CDR3 DNA sequence: TGTGCCAGCAGCCAAGATCACATTCTCTATGGCTACACCTTC. This chain links TRBV3-1 with TRBJ1-2, with unresolved D. The CDR3 has 14 residues. Germline lookup yields CDR1 LGHDT and CDR2 YNNKEL (reference sequence). Trimming took 0 bases from V and 4 from J, leaving 9 bases between them.

This sequence joins TRBV30 and TRBJ2-7; D call uncertain. CDR1 GTSNPN and CDR2 SVGIG come from the germline V gene (reference sequence). Deletions cut 2 bases from V and 3 bases from J, with 14 bases between. The CDR3 loop spans 14 amino acids. The CDR3 bases are TGTGCCTGGAGTACTGCCATTAGCTACTACGAGCAGTACTTC. Translated, it gives CAWSTAISYYEQYF.

V gene TRBV13 combines with J gene TRBJ2-1; D gene unclear. The CDR3 has 14 amino acids. V dropped 1 base and J dropped 5 bases, with 9 bases sitting between them. The germline V gene encodes CDR1 PRHDT and CDR2 FYEKMQ (reference sequence). DNA of the CDR3: TGTGCCAGCAGCTTAGAGTCCTCAAACAATGAGCAGTTCTTC. Residues: CASSLESSNNEQFF.

Concerning this clonotype itself: With a much larger clone just one base away, this may be a read error. The chain carries TRBV30 and TRBJ2-3; D is undetermined. The CDR3 is 12 amino acids. The germline gives CDR1 GTSNPN, CDR2 SVGIG (reference sequence). Trimming removed 0 bases from V and 2 bases from J, with 3 bases in between. This CDR3 is CAWSVDTDTQYF. The CDR3 DNA reads TGTGCCTGGAGTGTTGACACAGATACGCAGTATTTT.

This clonotype was seen only a few times. The chain employs TRBV2 and TRBJ2-3, with TRBD2 identical over 13 bases. This CDR3 is built from 16 residues. CDR1 and CDR2 (germline): SNHLY, FYNNEI. The J segment lost 4 bases and the V segment lost 2 bases, leaving 3 bases of the junction unmatched. CDR3 sequence: CASSETSGRGADTQYF. The DNA for the CDR3 is TGTGCCAGCAGTGAAACTAGCGGGAGGGGAGCAGATACGCAGTATTTT.

The chain employs TRBV7-6 and TRBJ1-1; possibly TRBD1 for D (5 bases). Germline V CDR1 and CDR2: SGHVS, FNYEAQ. V gave up 5 bases and J gave up 4 bases, with 14 bases separating them. The CDR3 has 14 amino acids. The DNA for the CDR3 is TGTGCCAGCAGCCCGGTTGGGGGGAGCACTGAAGCTTTCTTT. This translates into CASSPVGGSTEAFF.

This chain links TRBV6-1 with TRBJ1-6; no clear D gene. The CDR3 extends over 13 amino acids. Looked up from germline, CDR1 is MNHNS and CDR2 is SASEGT. The V end lost 1 base, the J end lost 7 bases, and 5 bases lay between the germline ends. The CDR3 here is CASSEVPNSPLHF. Here the CDR3 DNA reads TGTGCCAGCAGTGAAGTTCCAAATTCACCCCTCCACTTT.

This clonotype turned up a few times. V is TRBV19 and J is TRBJ2-7; possible D gene TRBD1, 6 bases. The CDR3 spans 14 residues. The V end lost 4 bases, the J end lost 2 bases, and 12 bases lay between the germline ends. CDR1 is LNHDA and CDR2 is SQIVND in the germline V gene (reference sequence). The CDR3 reads CASSKQGSAYEQYF. The DNA of the CDR3 is TGTGCCAGTAGTAAACAGGGTTCGGCCTACGAGCAGTACTTC. Drawing the rest from reference TRBV19 and TRBJ2-7, the complete variable domain is DGGITQSPKYLFRKEGQNVTLSCEQNLNHDAMYWYRQDPGQGLRLIYYSQIVNDFQKGDIAEGYSVSREKKESFPLTVTSAQKNPTAFYLCASSKQGSAYEQYFGPGTRLTVT.

Details on this clonotype: A much larger clone is a single base away; this may be a read error. The chain links TRBV12-3 or TRBV12-4 to TRBJ1-1; maybe TRBD1 (5 bases). Trimming removed 6 bases at V and 4 bases at J, with 12 bases between. The CDR3 consists of 13 residues. This CDR3 reads CASRLVGGTEAFF. Written as DNA, the CDR3 is TGTGCCAGCAGGCTCGTCGGGGGCACTGAAGCTTTCTTT.

V and J are TRBV28 and TRBJ1-6; no clear D gene. CDR1 and CDR2 (germline): MDHEN, SYDVKM. V was shortened by 6 bases and J by 1 base, with 16 bases between the two germline ends. The CDR3 totals 17 residues. This chain's CDR3 is CASRPRTARSYNSPLHF. CDR3 DNA: TGTGCCAGCAGACCTCGGACGGCCAGATCCTATAATTCACCCCTCCACTTT.